A single sample is the source of the 30 T cell receptor beta chains below, sequenced in a study of a mutant IDH1 vaccine in newly diagnosed glioma (dated by TCRdb to the early 2020s). Libraries were prepared through the immunoSEQ multiplex PCR assay. TCRdb took this table from immuneACCESS and kept in-frame rearrangements with V and J called. Such tables lack part of the clones; where checked against another copy, unresolved V genes explain under half of the gap, and the rest is unexplained. This sample has roughly 74,000 clones in its table, and 85% to 90% of those were observed once. The top ten constitute around 0.77% of the sample. These receptors' antigens are unknown. This sample's time point label indicates: week 23, last vaccination. Each vaccine dose, consisting of 300 ug of a 20-mer mutant IDH1 peptide in Montanide, was administered subcutaneously with topical imiquimod. Source: PBMCs, taken from a glioma patient whose treatment included an IDH1 peptide vaccine. These receptors were obtained from a woman between 45 and 65 years old with glioma.

The chain recombines TRBV28 with TRBJ2-7; TRBD1 matches 7 bases. Looked up from germline, CDR1 is MDHEN and CDR2 is SYDVKM. V lost 4 bases, J lost 2 bases, and 8 bases stayed unmatched. CDR3 size: 15 residues. CDR3 coding DNA: TGTGCCAGCAGTTCCGCGGCGGACAGGACCTACGAGCAGTACTTC. It translates to CASSSAADRTYEQYF.

The rearrangement uses TRBV2 and TRBJ1-1, with D unclear. The length of the CDR3 is 13 residues. V lost 7 bases, J lost 3 bases, and 12 bases lay in between. CDR1 is SNHLY, CDR2 FYNNEI, per germline. The CDR3 nucleotides are TGTGCCAGCACCGGACCTGGGGACACTGAAGCTTTCTTT. Encoded protein: CASTGPGDTEAFF.

The genes are TRBV5-1 and TRBJ1-4, with D hard to call. CDR1 is SGHRS and CDR2 is YFSETQ in the germline V gene. The germline V and J ends were trimmed by 0 bases and 10 bases, with 10 bases remaining between them. The CDR3 loop spans 13 amino acids. The CDR3 nucleotides are TGCGCCAGCAGCTTGGGAGGCAGCCGAAAACTGTTTTTT. Its protein product is CASSLGGSRKLFF.

The rearrangement uses TRBV7-9 and TRBJ2-7; TRBD2 matches at 11 bases. The CDR3 consists of 16 residues. CDR1 SEHNR and CDR2 FQNEAQ come from the germline V gene (reference sequence). Losses at the gene ends were 5 bases for V and 2 bases for J; bases not matched to a gene: 8. CDR3 region: CASSTLSGRGPYEQYF. As DNA, the CDR3 is TGTGCCAGCAGCACCCTTAGCGGGAGGGGCCCCTACGAGCAGTACTTC.

V is TRBV7-9 and J is TRBJ2-1, with a possible D match to TRBD2 (6 bases). V was cut by 5 bases and J by 3 bases, with 23 bases left in between. CDR1 SEHNR and CDR2 FQNEAQ come from the germline V gene (reference sequence). The CDR3 has 18 residues. CDR3: CASSPQVINSGLYNEQFF. CDR3 nucleotide sequence: TGTGCCAGCAGCCCCCAGGTCATTAATAGCGGCCTCTACAATGAGCAGTTCTTC.

CDR3 in DNA: TGTGCCAGCAGTCCCCTGGGGGATAATGGAAACACCATATATTTT. Amino acids: CASSPLGDNGNTIYF. The chain carries TRBV28 and TRBJ1-3; tentative D call: TRBD1 (5 bases). The CDR3 consists of 15 residues. V gave up 5 bases and J gave up 3 bases, with 14 bases separating them. Germline V gene sequence: CDR1 MDHEN, CDR2 SYDVKM.

The V and J genes are TRBV28 and TRBJ1-2; D remains unclear. This CDR3 has 12 residues. V was cut by 3 bases and J by 9 bases, with 11 bases left in between. The germline CDR1 and CDR2 sequences are MDHEN and SYDVKM. The CDR3 reads CASSFPGSSYTF. Written as DNA, the CDR3 is TGTGCCAGCAGTTTCCCGGGCAGCAGCTACACCTTC.

This clone was recorded once. This rearrangement joins TRBV10-3 to TRBJ1-2; 7 nucleotides align to TRBD1. Germline trimming cut 2 bases from V and 0 bases from J; bases unmatched to any gene: 6. CDR1 is ENHRY, CDR2 SYGVKD, per germline. The CDR3 consists of 16 residues. This CDR3 is CAISEADRASNYGYTF. CDR3 nucleotides: TGTGCCATCAGTGAGGCCGACAGGGCGTCTAACTATGGCTACACCTTC.

This clone was counted once. This chain uses TRBV19 with TRBJ2-6, with D possibly being TRBD2 (5 bases). CDR1 and CDR2 from the germline V gene are LNHDA and SQIVND (reference sequence). The V end lost 3 bases, the J end lost 4 bases, and 10 bases lay between the germline ends. CDR3 length equals 15 residues. The CDR3 DNA reads TGTGCCAGTAGTATCGGAGGATCCGGGGCCAACGTCCTGACTTTC. It yields the protein CASSIGGSGANVLTF.

V usage is TRBV2 and J usage is TRBJ1-6, with 9 bases fitting TRBD1. Germline-derived CDR1 and CDR2 are SNHLY and FYNNEI. This CDR3 has 15 residues. V was pared by 6 bases and J by 7 bases, with 7 bases of the junction left unmatched. The CDR3 here is CASRGQGILNSPLHF. The CDR3 coding sequence is TGTGCCAGCAGGGGACAGGGTATTTTAAATTCACCCCTCCACTTT. Based on the CDR3 plus reference TRBV2 and TRBJ1-6, the full variable domain is EPEVTQTPSHQVTQMGQEVILRCVPISNHLYFYWYRQILGQKVEFLVSFYNNEISEKSEIFDDQFSVERPDGSNFTLKIRSTKLEDSAMYFCASRGQGILNSPLHFGNGTRLTVT.

This rearrangement joins TRBV28 to TRBJ1-3; 9 nucleotides agree with TRBD1. Germline values: CDR1 MDHEN, CDR2 SYDVKM. The length of the CDR3 is 16 residues. V gave up 10 bases and J gave up 4 bases; unmatched junction bases: 14. The chain's CDR3 is CATHPPQGAPGNTIYF. In DNA, the CDR3 is TGTGCCACTCACCCGCCACAGGGGGCGCCGGGAAACACCATATATTTT. Combining the CDR3 with reference TRBV28 and TRBJ1-3 gives the whole variable domain DVKVTQSSRYLVKRTGEKVFLECVQDMDHENMFWYRQDPGLGLRLIYFSYDVKMKEKGDIPEGYSVSREKKERFSLILESASTNQTSMYLCATHPPQGAPGNTIYFGEGSWLTVV.

The gene calls are TRBV11-2 and TRBJ1-6; possibly TRBD1 for D (5 bases). Trimming removed 4 bases from V and 8 bases from J, with 9 bases in between. Germline CDR1 reads SGHAT; CDR2 reads FQNNGV. The CDR3 extends over 13 amino acids. The CDR3 DNA reads as TGTGCCAGCAGCTGGACACCTGATTCACCCCTCCACTTT. Protein: CASSWTPDSPLHF.

This chain joins TRBV25-1 and TRBJ2-1; D call uncertain. This CDR3 region has 13 residues. Germline CDR1 and CDR2: MGHDK and SYGVNS. V gave up 1 base and J gave up 2 bases, with 3 bases separating them. The chain's CDR3 is CASSESPYNEQFF. CDR3 DNA sequence: TGTGCCAGCAGTGAATCGCCCTACAATGAGCAGTTCTTC.

This chain links TRBV9 with TRBJ1-2; D might be TRBD1 (5 bases). V was clipped by 2 bases and J by 1 base, with 12 bases between them. From germline, CDR1 is SGDLS and CDR2 YYNGEE. The CDR3 consists of 15 residues. The CDR3 here is CASSVSGTGNYGYTF. CDR3 bases: TGTGCCAGCAGCGTTTCTGGGACCGGTAACTATGGCTACACCTTC.

The chain uses TRBV15 and TRBJ2-7, with 7 positions matching TRBD1. Germline CDR1 is LNHNV and CDR2 is YYDKDF (reference sequence). Germline trimming cut 5 bases from V and 3 bases from J; bases unmatched to any gene: 7. The CDR3 consists of 14 residues. The CDR3 bases are TGTGCCACCAGCCGGACAGGCGAACTCTACGAGCAGTACTTC. The encoded protein is CATSRTGELYEQYF.

CDR3 in DNA: TGCGCCAGCAGCCAAGACCCCCACTCTCGGGGAGTTCGCGAGCAGTACTTC. Amino acids: CASSQDPHSRGVREQYF. The rearrangement joins TRBV4-1 to TRBJ2-7; D possibly corresponds to TRBD2 (5 bases). The germline V and J ends were trimmed by 0 bases and 6 bases, with 21 bases remaining between them. The CDR3 is made up of 17 amino acids. Per the germline V gene, CDR1 is MGHRA and CDR2 is YSYEKL.

The rearrangement links TRBV18 to TRBJ2-1, with 11 nucleotides matching TRBD1. V was pared by 4 bases and J by 7 bases, with 12 bases of the junction left unmatched. Germline loops: CDR1 KGHSH, CDR2 LQKENI. The CDR3 sequence is 17 residues long. The CDR3 DNA reads TGTGCCAGCTCACACGCCCCGGGACAGGGGGTTGGAAATGAGCAGTTCTTC. Translated: CASSHAPGQGVGNEQFF.

The V call is TRBV10-3, the J call TRBJ2-1, with 9 bases fitting TRBD2. V gave up 7 bases and J gave up 0 bases; unmatched junction bases: 13. This CDR3 contains 18 residues. Germline CDR1 ENHRY, CDR2 SYGVKD. This CDR3 is CAIKASGTRRGSYNEQFF. In nucleotides, the CDR3 is TGTGCCATCAAGGCTAGCGGGACGCGGCGGGGCTCCTACAATGAGCAGTTCTTC.

The V and J genes are TRBV10-2 and TRBJ1-5, with 10 nucleotides matching TRBD1. CDR1 WSHSY and CDR2 SAAADI come from the germline V gene. The CDR3 sequence is 13 residues long. After removal of 6 bases from V and 7 bases from J, the junction contained 3 bases not matched to a gene. The CDR3 bases are TGCGCCAGCAGGGACAGGGGGGACCAGCCCCAGCATTTT. Translation: CASRDRGDQPQHF.

This clone has more than one count but fewer than ten. The chain couples TRBV5-6 to TRBJ1-2; no reliable D call. The germline CDR1 and CDR2 sequences are SGHDT and YYEEEE. The CDR3 spans 13 residues. Trimming left V 9 bases short and J 4 bases short, with 16 bases between. CDR3: CATYEGGSYGYTF. In DNA, the CDR3 is TGTGCCACCTATGAGGGAGGTAGCTATGGCTACACCTTC.

The rearrangement uses TRBV11-2 and TRBJ1-1; 8 nucleotides agree with TRBD1. Germline CDR1 reads SGHAT; CDR2 reads FQNNGV. J lost 5 bases, V lost 4 bases, and 18 bases had no gene match. This CDR3 is 18 amino acids long. CDR3: CASSSLTGTGRTGTEAFF. The CDR3 bases are TGTGCCAGCAGCTCACTAACCGGGACAGGCCGGACCGGGACTGAAGCTTTCTTT. The variable domain in full, completed from reference TRBV11-2 and TRBJ1-1, reads EAGVAQSPRYKIIEKRQSVAFWCNPISGHATLYWYQQILGQGPKLLIQFQNNGVVDDSQLPKDRFSAERLKGVDSTLKIQPAKLEDSAVYLCASSSLTGTGRTGTEAFFGQGTRLTVV.

CDR3 region: CASSSDSYSGANVLTF. In DNA form, the CDR3 reads TGTGCCAGCAGCTCCGACAGTTACTCTGGGGCCAACGTCCTGACTTTC. V is TRBV5-5 and J is TRBJ2-6, with D perhaps matching TRBD1 (5 bases). Germline CDR1 and CDR2: SGHKS and YYEKEE (reference sequence). The CDR3 runs 16 residues. V was cut by 3 bases and J by 0 bases, with 10 bases left in between.

The chain has TRBV30 and TRBJ1-2; D uncertain. The CDR3 is made up of 12 amino acids. The V gene's germline CDR1 is GTSNPN and CDR2 SVGIG (reference sequence). Trimming left V 4 bases short and J 6 bases short, with 12 bases between. DNA of the CDR3: TGTGCCTGGACATTACTTGACCATGGCTACACCTTC. It translates to CAWTLLDHGYTF.

This rearrangement joins TRBV18 to TRBJ2-7, with D possibly matching TRBD2 (5 bases). The CDR3 contains 20 residues. The V gene's germline CDR1 is KGHSH and CDR2 LQKENI. Between the trimmed V and J ends, which lost 0 bases and 4 bases, there was a span of 28 bases. CDR3 residues: CASSPPVPVREGRRSYEQYF. CDR3 sequence (DNA): TGTGCCAGCTCACCACCGGTTCCCGTTCGAGAGGGCCGGCGATCATACGAGCAGTACTTC.

CDR3 sequence reads: CASPPGIAYEQYF. The DNA for the CDR3 is TGTGCCAGCCCCCCGGGGATAGCCTACGAGCAGTACTTC. This sequence joins TRBV5-4 and TRBJ2-7; TRBD2 might be the D (5 bases). V was trimmed by 7 bases and J by 2 bases, leaving 13 bases between them. Germline V gene sequence: CDR1 SGHNT, CDR2 YYREEE (reference sequence). The CDR3 covers 13 residues.

This chain uses TRBV19 with TRBJ1-3; 7 bases line up with TRBD1. The CDR3 runs 18 residues. Germline-derived CDR1 and CDR2 are LNHDA and SQIVND (reference sequence). Unmatched junction bases numbered 12, after V lost 4 bases and J lost 0 bases. In DNA form, the CDR3 reads TGTGCCAGTAGTACGTACCGGGACAGCACCATCTCTGGAAACACCATATATTTT. As protein: CASSTYRDSTISGNTIYF.

This sequence joins TRBV28 and TRBJ1-1, with 10 nucleotides matching TRBD1. The CDR3 loop spans 16 amino acids. Germline values: CDR1 MDHEN, CDR2 SYDVKM. The trim removed 6 bases at V and 1 base at J, leaving 8 bases unmatched. CDR3 sequence (DNA): TGTGCCAGCAGGCCGGGACAGGGGTTCGCGAACACTGAAGCTTTCTTT. Its protein product is CASRPGQGFANTEAFF.

This chain joins TRBV9 and TRBJ1-5; possible D gene TRBD1, 6 bases. Germline V gene lookup returns CDR1 SGDLS and CDR2 YYNGEE. The CDR3 runs 16 residues. V shed 0 bases and J shed 0 bases, with 10 bases lying between them. The CDR3 coding sequence is TGTGCCAGCAGCGTAGGGAGGGGGGATAGCAATCAGCCCCAGCATTTT. It specifies CASSVGRGDSNQPQHF.

This chain links TRBV5-8 with TRBJ2-3; D ambiguous. CDR1 is SGHTS, CDR2 YDEGEE, per germline. V gave up 2 bases and J gave up 4 bases, with 14 bases separating them. CDR3 length: 15 amino acids. CDR3 nucleotide sequence: TGTGCCAGCAGCTTCCCCGGGTACGGCGCAGATACGCAGTATTTT. Its protein is CASSFPGYGADTQYF.

This chain connects TRBV27 to TRBJ2-6; maybe TRBD2 (6 bases). Germline V gene data show CDR1 as MNHEY and CDR2 as SMNVEV (reference sequence). V was trimmed by 8 bases and J by 0 bases, leaving 11 bases between them. CDR3 size: 15 residues. The CDR3 loop reads CASRPGGSGANVLTF. In DNA form, the CDR3 reads TGTGCCAGCCGTCCCGGGGGCTCTGGGGCCAACGTCCTGACTTTC.